A single TCR beta chain is shown here with its context. Profiled with immunoSEQ multiplex PCR; TCRdb holds only in-frame clones, not every one. Among 60,000 or so clones listed, roughly four fifths were seen once. The CDR3 length is 13 residues. Trimming took 6 bases from V and 2 from J, leaving 11 bases between them. Germline CDR1 reads MNHNS; CDR2 reads SASEGT. These data are taken from a study of PD-L1 blockade in urothelial cancer. Study-level information: The patients first took atezolizumab in about 2014, receiving 1,200 mg intravenously every 3 weeks. Investigators checked blood 3 weeks (second dose) and 6 weeks after treatment start.

The starting material was PBMCs, obtained around atezolizumab (anti-PD-L1) treatment. The receptor's source is a man in his 70s with urothelial cancer. The rearrangement joins TRBV6-1 to TRBJ2-7; the D is unclear. As DNA, the CDR3 is TGTGCCAGCAGAGTACAGCCAGCCTACGAGCAGTACTTC. It translates to CASRVQPAYEQYF.